Given below is one TCR beta chain in context. Its cognate antigen has yet to be identified. Base qualities are missing; no much larger clone stands one base away. These data originate in a study of STAT3 mutations in large granular lymphocyte leukemia (dated by TCRdb to between 2018 and 2021). About the investigation overall: About half of the T-LGLL patients who underwent longitudinal sequencing carried canonical activating STAT3 mutations. More than half of T-LGLL patients received one or more immunosuppressive therapy regimens, with hematologic response in roughly 40% of those treated. Serial deep sequencing of TCRbeta CDR3 and STAT3 was performed in patients with T-cell large granular lymphocyte leukemia to reconstruct clonal hierarchy and dynamics. From an initial cohort of some 190 LGL patients, eighteen representative T-LGLL cases were picked for longitudinal TCRbeta and STAT3 sequencing. As controls, the study also included longitudinal sequencing of a couple of patients with natural killer LGL leukemia. For each patient, sequencing was performed at an average of about 4 time points, with a range of 2 to 8 samplings. Points the paper makes about the study in general: TCR clonotype switching after therapy was observed in about 35% of the 18 patients, and all newly emerging clones were found to be STAT3 wild type. Dominant TCR clone burden was found to exceed STAT3 mutant burden in several patients, suggesting that STAT3 mutation arose secondarily within a pre-expanded clone. Persisting codominant clonotypes in some patients meant a small but highly pathogenic clone may have been missed. The linking of therapy response to changes in TCR clonal burden was complicated by variable intervals between samplings and differing treatment regimens. Every T-LGLL patient showed at least one immunodominant TCRbeta clonotype, and about half showed multiple immunodominant subclonotypes. Because no samples were available when a clone first appeared, clonal expansion was inferred from samplings taken at other points.

TCRbeta libraries were sequenced on an Illumina MiSeq, averaging roughly 41,000 productive templates per sample. TCRbeta CDR3 libraries were generated with the immunoSEQ assay using multiplex PCR amplification. Per the authors' processing: Following a previously defined approach, repertoire diversity was calculated, and values close to 0 point to extremely monoclonal samples. TCRdb stores this immuneACCESS table with in-frame sequences only. Part of the clones is absent; in the studies checked, under half of the shortfall reflects unresolved V genes, and no reason is known for the rest. That table gives V, J and clone size, and the DNA gave D and trimming. For this sample the table gives some 30,000 clones, of which over 65% were detected only once. The ten largest clones represent roughly 31% of the sample. Spanning cysteine to phenylalanine, the CDR3 consists of 12 amino acids. The sequence is cut down to CDR3 DNA, 36 bases in frame from base 1. After removal of 2 bases from V and 7 bases from J, the junction retains 2 bases not matched to a gene. In the germline V gene (reference sequence), CDR1 corresponds to MNHNY and CDR2 to SVGAGI.

The same DNA, extracted from blood mononuclear cells, served for both the TCR sequencing and the STAT3 sequencing. The chain is encoded by TRBV6-6 joined to TRBJ2-7, with 7 bases aligning to TRBD1. The TCR was taken from a woman in her forties or fifties with T-cell large granular lymphocyte leukemia. Some clones in this sample may be carry-over from other donors' samples. The age is the age at diagnosis. The sequencing input was peripheral blood mononuclear cells. The CDR3: CASSYRGQEQYF. The bases are TGTGCCAGCAGTTACAGGGGGCAGGAGCAGTACTTC.